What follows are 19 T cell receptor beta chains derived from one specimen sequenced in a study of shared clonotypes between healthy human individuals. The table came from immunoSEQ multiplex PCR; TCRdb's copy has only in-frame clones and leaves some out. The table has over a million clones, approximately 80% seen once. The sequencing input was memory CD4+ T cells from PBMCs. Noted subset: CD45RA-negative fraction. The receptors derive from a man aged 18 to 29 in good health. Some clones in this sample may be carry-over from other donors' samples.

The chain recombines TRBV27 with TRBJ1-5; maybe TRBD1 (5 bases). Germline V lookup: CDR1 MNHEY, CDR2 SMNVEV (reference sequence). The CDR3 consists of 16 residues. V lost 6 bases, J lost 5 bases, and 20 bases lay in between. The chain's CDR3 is CASRLSAGRGDQPQHF. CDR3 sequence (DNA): TGTGCCAGCAGGCTCTCGGCAGGGCGAGGGGATCAGCCCCAGCATTTT.

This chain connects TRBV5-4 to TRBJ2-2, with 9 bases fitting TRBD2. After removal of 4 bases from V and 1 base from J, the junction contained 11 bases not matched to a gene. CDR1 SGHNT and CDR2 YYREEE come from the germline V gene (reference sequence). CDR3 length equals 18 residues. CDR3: CASSQTRTSVQNTGELFF. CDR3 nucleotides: TGTGCCAGCAGCCAGACCAGGACTAGCGTGCAGAACACCGGGGAGCTGTTTTTT.

DNA of the CDR3: TGTGCCAGCAGCACGACTAGCGGGAGGTCCTACGAGCAGTACTTC. It codes for CASSTTSGRSYEQYF. The chain joins TRBV7-9 to TRBJ2-7, with 13 bases matching TRBD2. Germline CDR1 and CDR2: SEHNR and FQNEAQ (reference sequence). V was clipped by 5 bases and J by 1 base; unmatched bases: 2. CDR3 length: 15 amino acids.

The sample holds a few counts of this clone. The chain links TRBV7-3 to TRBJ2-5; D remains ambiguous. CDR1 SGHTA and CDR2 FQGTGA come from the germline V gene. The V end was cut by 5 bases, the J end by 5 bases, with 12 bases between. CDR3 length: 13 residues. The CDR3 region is CASSRGSAETQYF. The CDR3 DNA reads TGTGCCAGCAGCCGAGGCTCGGCTGAGACCCAGTACTTC.

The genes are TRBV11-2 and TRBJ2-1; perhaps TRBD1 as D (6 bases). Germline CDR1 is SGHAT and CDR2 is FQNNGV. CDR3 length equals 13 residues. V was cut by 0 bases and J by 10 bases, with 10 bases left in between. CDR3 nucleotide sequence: TGTGCCAGCAGCTTAGATCTCGACAGGGAGCAGTTCTTC. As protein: CASSLDLDREQFF.

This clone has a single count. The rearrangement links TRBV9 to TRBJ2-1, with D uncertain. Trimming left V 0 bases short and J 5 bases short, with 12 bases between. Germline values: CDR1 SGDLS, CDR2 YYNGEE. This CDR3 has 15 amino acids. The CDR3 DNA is TGTGCCAGCAGCGTAGCGGTCGCTTATAACAATGAGCAGTTCTTC. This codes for CASSVAVAYNNEQFF.

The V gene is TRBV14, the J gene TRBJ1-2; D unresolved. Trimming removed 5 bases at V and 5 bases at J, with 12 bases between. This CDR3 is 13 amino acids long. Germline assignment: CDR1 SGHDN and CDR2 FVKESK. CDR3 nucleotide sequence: TGTGCCAGCAGCAAATCGGACGGGTATGGCTACACCTTC. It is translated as CASSKSDGYGYTF.

The CDR3 loop reads CASSSRDRKYGYTF. Here the CDR3 DNA reads TGTGCCAGCAGCTCGAGGGACAGAAAATATGGCTACACCTTC. The rearrangement joins TRBV7-8 to TRBJ1-2; 7 nucleotides agree with TRBD1. Germline V lookup: CDR1 SGHVS, CDR2 FQNEAQ. There are 14 residues in the CDR3. The J segment lost 5 bases and the V segment lost 4 bases, leaving 7 bases of the junction unmatched.

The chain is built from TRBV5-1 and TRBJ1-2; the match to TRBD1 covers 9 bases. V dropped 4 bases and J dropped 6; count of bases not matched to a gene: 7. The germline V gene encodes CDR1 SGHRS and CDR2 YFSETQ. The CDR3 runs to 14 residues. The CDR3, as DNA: TGCGCCAGCAGCACCCCAGACAGGGGGGATGGCTACACCTTC. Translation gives CASSTPDRGDGYTF.

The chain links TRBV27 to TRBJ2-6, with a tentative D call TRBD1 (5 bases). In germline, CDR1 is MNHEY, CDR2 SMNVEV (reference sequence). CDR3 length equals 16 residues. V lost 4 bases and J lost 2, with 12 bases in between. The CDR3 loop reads CASSWAGQAGANVLTF. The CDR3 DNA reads TGTGCCAGCAGTTGGGCAGGGCAGGCTGGGGCCAACGTCCTGACTTTC.

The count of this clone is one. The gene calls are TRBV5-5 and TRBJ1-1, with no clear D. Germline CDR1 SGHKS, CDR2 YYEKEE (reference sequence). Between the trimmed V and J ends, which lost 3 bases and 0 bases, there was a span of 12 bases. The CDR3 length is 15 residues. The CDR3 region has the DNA TGTGCCAGCAGCTCCAATATCGGCGTGAACACTGAAGCTTTCTTT. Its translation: CASSSNIGVNTEAFF.

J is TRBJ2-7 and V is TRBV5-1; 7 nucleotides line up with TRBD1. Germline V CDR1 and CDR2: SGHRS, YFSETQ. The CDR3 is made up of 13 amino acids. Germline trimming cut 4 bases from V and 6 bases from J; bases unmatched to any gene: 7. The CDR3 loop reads CASSPQGNVEQYF. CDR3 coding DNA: TGCGCCAGCAGCCCACAGGGGAATGTCGAGCAGTACTTC.

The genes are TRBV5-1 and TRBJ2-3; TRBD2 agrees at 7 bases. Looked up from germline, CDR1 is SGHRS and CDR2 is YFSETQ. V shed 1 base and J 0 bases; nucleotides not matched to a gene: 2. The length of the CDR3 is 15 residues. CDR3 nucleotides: TGCGCCAGCAGCTTGAGGGAGGGGAGCACAGATACGCAGTATTTT. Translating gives CASSLREGSTDTQYF.

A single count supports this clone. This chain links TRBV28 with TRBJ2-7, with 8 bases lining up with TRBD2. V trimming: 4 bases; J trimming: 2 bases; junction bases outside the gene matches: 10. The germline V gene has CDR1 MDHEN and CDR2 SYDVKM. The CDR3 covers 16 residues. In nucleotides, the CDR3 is TGTGCCAGCAGTTCAAAGGCGGGGGGCGAACCCTACGAGCAGTACTTC. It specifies CASSSKAGGEPYEQYF. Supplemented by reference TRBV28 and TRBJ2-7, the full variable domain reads DVKVTQSSRYLVKRTGEKVFLECVQDMDHENMFWYRQDPGLGLRLIYFSYDVKMKEKGDIPEGYSVSREKKERFSLILESASTNQTSMYLCASSSKAGGEPYEQYFGPGTRLTVT.

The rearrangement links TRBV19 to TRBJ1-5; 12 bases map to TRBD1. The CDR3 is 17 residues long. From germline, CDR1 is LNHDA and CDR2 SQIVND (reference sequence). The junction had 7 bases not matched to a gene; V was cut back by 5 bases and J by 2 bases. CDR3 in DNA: TGTGCCAGTAGTTCCTGGGACAGGGGGCAGCGCAATCAGCCCCAGCATTTT. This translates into CASSSWDRGQRNQPQHF.

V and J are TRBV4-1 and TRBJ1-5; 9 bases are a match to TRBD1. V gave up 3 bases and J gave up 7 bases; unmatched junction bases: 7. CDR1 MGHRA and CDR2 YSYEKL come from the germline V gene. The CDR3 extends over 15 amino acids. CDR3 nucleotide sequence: TGCGCCAGCAGCCAGTTACAGGGGGCGGGCCAGCCCCAGCATTTT. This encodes CASSQLQGAGQPQHF.

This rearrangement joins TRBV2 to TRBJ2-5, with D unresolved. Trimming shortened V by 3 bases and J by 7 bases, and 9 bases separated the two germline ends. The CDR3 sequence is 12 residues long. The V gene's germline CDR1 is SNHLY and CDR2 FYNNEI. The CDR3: CASSEEMATQYF. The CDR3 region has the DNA TGTGCCAGCAGTGAGGAAATGGCGACCCAGTACTTC.

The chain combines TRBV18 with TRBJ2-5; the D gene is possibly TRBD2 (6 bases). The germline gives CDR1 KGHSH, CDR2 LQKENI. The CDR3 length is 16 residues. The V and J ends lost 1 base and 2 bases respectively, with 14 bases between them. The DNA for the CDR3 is TGTGCCAGCTCACCACTCGCTCTCGGGGGTCAAGAGACCCAGTACTTC. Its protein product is CASSPLALGGQETQYF.

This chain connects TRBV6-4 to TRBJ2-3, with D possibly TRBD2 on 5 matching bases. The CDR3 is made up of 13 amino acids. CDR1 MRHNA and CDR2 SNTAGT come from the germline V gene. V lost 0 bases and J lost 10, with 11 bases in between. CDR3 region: CASSDSLVGAQYF. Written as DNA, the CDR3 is TGTGCCAGCAGTGACTCTCTGGTCGGGGCGCAGTATTTT.